These 11 T cell receptor beta chains originate from one sample sequenced in a study of memory CD4+ T cells and cytomegalovirus serostatus. The sort gate was single viable CD3+CD4+CD8-CD45RO+ cells for memory CD4+ T cells. Clones were sequenced by immunoSEQ multiplex PCR, and TCRdb holds only the in-frame ones, with some missing. The sample includes around 41,000 clones, 60% to 85% seen only once; the top ten take roughly 6.5%. The source material was memory CD4+ T cells from blood. The source of these receptors is an adult in good health and CMV-seronegative.

The gene calls are TRBV20-1 and TRBJ1-4, with no clear D. The CDR3 spans 11 residues. Trimming pared 5 bases from V and 4 bases from J, leaving 5 bases between. Per the germline V gene, CDR1 is DFQATT and CDR2 is SNEGSKA (reference sequence). For the CDR3, the DNA is TGCAGTGCTTCCTTTAATGAAAAACTGTTTTTT. Translating gives CSASFNEKLFF.

V gene TRBV5-1 combines with J gene TRBJ1-2; 7 bases are shared with TRBD1. Germline lookup yields CDR1 SGHRS and CDR2 YFSETQ. This CDR3 has 15 amino acids. Trimming cost V 0 bases and J 4 bases; bases outside gene matches: 6. The CDR3 here is CASSLEPGTAYGYTF. The CDR3 DNA follows: TGCGCCAGCAGCTTGGAACCCGGGACAGCCTATGGCTACACCTTC.

Judged by abundance, this clone is medium-sized. The chain employs TRBV11-2 and TRBJ2-1; 8 bases map to TRBD2. V shed 5 bases, J shed 3 bases, and the junction held 6 bases outside the gene matches. The CDR3 is 15 residues long. Germline V gene data show CDR1 as SGHAT and CDR2 as FQNNGV. DNA of the CDR3: TGTGCCAGCAGCCTCGGGGCGGGAGGCTACAATGAGCAGTTCTTC. It specifies CASSLGAGGYNEQFF.

The gene calls are TRBV2 and TRBJ2-6, with D tentatively TRBD1 (5 bases). Trimming cost V 7 bases and J 4 bases, with 8 bases left between them. The CDR3 contains 13 residues. Germline V gives CDR1 SNHLY, CDR2 FYNNEI. CDR3 residues: CASTRTGANVLTF. In DNA, the CDR3 is TGTGCCAGCACAAGGACAGGGGCCAACGTCCTGACTTTC.

V and J are TRBV2 and TRBJ1-4; 7 bases fit TRBD1. The CDR3 runs to 13 residues. Unmatched junction bases numbered 4, after V lost 7 bases and J lost 5 bases. Germline V gene lookup returns CDR1 SNHLY and CDR2 FYNNEI. CDR3 sequence reads: CASTGQPNEKLFF. The CDR3 nucleotides are TGTGCCAGCACGGGACAGCCAAATGAAAAACTGTTTTTT.

As concerns this clone: Within the sample, other DNA sequences also encode this same CDR3. The chain couples TRBV4-2 to TRBJ2-3; 9 nucleotides agree with TRBD2. V trimming: 0 bases; J trimming: 1 base; junction bases outside the gene matches: 2. Germline CDR1 LGHNA, CDR2 YNFKEQ. The CDR3 extends over 16 amino acids. The CDR3 spells CASSQDLAGGTDTQYF. CDR3 in DNA: TGTGCCAGCAGCCAAGATTTAGCGGGAGGCACAGATACGCAGTATTTT.

In its sample, this clone ranks as medium-sized. The chain is built from TRBV5-1 and TRBJ2-3; D ambiguous. The V end lost 0 bases, the J end lost 0 bases, and 8 bases lay between the germline ends. The V gene's germline CDR1 is SGHRS and CDR2 YFSETQ. The CDR3 runs to 15 residues. The CDR3 sequence is CASSLATLSTDTQYF. In DNA, the CDR3 is TGCGCCAGCAGCTTGGCCACCCTTAGCACAGATACGCAGTATTTT.

The chain has TRBV7-2 and TRBJ2-7, with D perhaps TRBD1 (6 bases). The CDR3 has 15 residues. Trimming took off 2 bases at V and 3 bases at J, with 14 bases between the two ends. Germline CDR1 is SGHTA and CDR2 is FQGNSA. Here the CDR3 DNA reads TGTGCCAGCAGCTTACGGGCAGGGGTAGACTACGAGCAGTACTTC. Protein: CASSLRAGVDYEQYF.

The CDR3 bases are TGTGCCAGCTCATCCCTTCCCAGCGCAGGGCTTCGGGAAAAACTGTTTTTT. Its translation is CASSSLPSAGLREKLFF. The chain joins TRBV18 to TRBJ1-4; tentatively, D is TRBD1 (5 bases). Deletions cut 5 bases from V and 8 bases from J, with 24 bases between. Germline CDR1 is KGHSH and CDR2 is LQKENI. The CDR3 loop spans 17 amino acids.

The gene calls are TRBV10-1 and TRBJ2-7, with D possibly being TRBD1 or TRBD2 (5 bases each). This CDR3 contains 15 residues. The germline CDR1 and CDR2 sequences are WNHNN and SYGVQD (reference sequence). V was cut by 10 bases and J by 7 bases, with 26 bases left in between. The CDR3 coding sequence is TGCGCCACAGCAGTTGGAGGCGCAGGGACGAGGGAGCAGTACTTC. It yields the protein CATAVGGAGTREQYF.

This rearrangement joins TRBV5-6 to TRBJ1-2, with a possible D match to TRBD1 (6 bases). V lost 5 bases to trimming and J lost 4 bases, with 15 bases between them. CDR3 length: 14 residues. Germline lookup yields CDR1 SGHDT and CDR2 YYEEEE. The CDR3 sequence: CASRSSGGGYGYTF. DNA of the CDR3: TGTGCCAGCAGATCCAGCGGGGGCGGCTATGGCTACACCTTC.